These T cell receptor beta chains were read from a single sample in a study of blood T cell repertoires in COVID-19. Data came from immunoSEQ multiplex PCR; TCRdb stores just in-frame clones and leaves some out. Of approximately 98,000 clones in the sample, around 81% were seen once. The material sequenced was peripheral blood. The source of these receptors is an older woman with acute or convalescent COVID-19. The CDR3 runs from the conserved cysteine through the conserved F or W. A D gene is named only where the DNA matches it firmly. The size field is filled for only some rows; it gives once, few, many or a size class.

d_call j_call v_call cdr3_length clone_size cdr3_aa cdr3_nt
. TRBJ1-3 TRBV7-6 15 few CASSLDNRPGNTIYF TGTGCCAGCAGCTTAGACAACCGCCCTGGAAACACCATATATTTT
TRBD1 TRBJ1-4 TRBV4-3 17 . CASSASTGGGSNEKLFF TGCGCCAGCAGCGCGAGCACAGGGGGCGGATCTAATGAAAAACTGTTTTTT
. TRBJ1-3 TRBV12-3/TRBV12-4 13 . CASSKGQGNTIYF TGTGCCAGCAGCAAGGGACAAGGAAACACCATATATTTT
TRBD1 TRBJ1-4 TRBV30 14 . CAWSGTGTWEKLFF TGTGCCTGGAGTGGGACAGGTACTTGGGAAAAACTGTTTTTT
TRBD1 TRBJ2-7 TRBV6-5 15 . CASLEGTASSYEQYF TGTGCCAGCCTCGAAGGGACAGCGAGCTCCTACGAGCAGTACTTC
. TRBJ2-1 TRBV7-2 17 . CASSLGGGASSYNEQFF TGTGCCAGCAGCTTAGGAGGGGGGGCCTCCTCCTACAATGAGCAGTTCTTC
. TRBJ1-1 TRBV5-1 14 . CASSPGHGNTEAFF TGCGCCAGCAGCCCGGGACACGGGAACACTGAAGCTTTCTTT
. TRBJ1-1 TRBV3-1/TRBV3-2 12 few CASSQARAGAFF TGTGCCAGCAGCCAAGCGAGGGCCGGGGCTTTCTTT
. TRBJ2-2 TRBV19 15 . CASSFPFGGPGELFF TGTGCCAGTAGTTTCCCCTTCGGGGGGCCCGGGGAGCTGTTTTTT
. TRBJ2-3 TRBV28 12 . CASSSNLDTQYF TGTGCCAGCAGTTCTAACCTGGATACGCAGTATTTT
. TRBJ2-5 TRBV28 16 . CATPSSRGRAVETQYF TGTGCCACCCCATCCTCCAGGGGACGGGCGGTTGAGACCCAGTACTTC
TRBD1 TRBJ2-7 TRBV27 15 . CASSQDRGRSYEQYF TGTGCCAGCAGCCAGGACAGGGGGCGCTCCTACGAGCAGTACTTC
. TRBJ2-7 TRBV6-6 13 . CASSYSRDYEQYF TGTGCCAGCAGTTACTCGAGAGACTACGAGCAGTACTTC
TRBD1 TRBJ2-3 TRBV11-1 15 . CASSPGTGVADTQYF TGTGCCAGCAGCCCTGGGACAGGGGTTGCAGATACGCAGTATTTT
. TRBJ2-2 TRBV7-3 15 once CASSYGIASTGELFF TGTGCCAGCAGCTACGGAATAGCGAGCACCGGGGAGCTGTTTTTT
TRBD1 TRBJ1-2 TRBV28 14 . CASSSLRRGPGYTF TGTGCCAGCAGCTCACTCCGCAGGGGGCCCGGCTACACCTTC
. TRBJ2-2 TRBV6-5 16 . CASSYDPAGYTGELFF TGTGCCAGCAGTTACGATCCGGCAGGGTACACCGGGGAGCTGTTTTTT
TRBD1 TRBJ1-2 TRBV7-8 14 . CASSSPGQGYGYTF TGTGCCAGCAGCTCTCCGGGACAGGGCTATGGCTACACCTTC
. TRBJ1-3 TRBV4-1 17 few CASSRAGLVYSGNTIYF TGCGCCAGCAGCCGTGCGGGCCTCGTATACTCTGGAAACACCATATATTTT
TRBD1 TRBJ2-5 TRBV9 13 . CAPHCRGQETQYF TGTGCTCCCCACTGCAGGGGGCAAGAGACCCAGTACTTC
TRBD2 TRBJ2-3 TRBV29-1 15 . CSVEELAGRRDTQYF TGCAGCGTTGAAGAGTTAGCGGGGCGAAGGGATACGCAGTATTTT
. TRBJ1-2 TRBV7-3 11 . CASSLRDGYTF TGTGCCAGCAGCTTGAGAGATGGCTACACCTTC
TRBD1 TRBJ2-2 TRBV19 16 . CASRRGQGVSTGELFF TGTGCCAGTAGGAGGGGACAGGGGGTCAGCACCGGGGAGCTGTTTTTT
. TRBJ1-3 TRBV28 15 . CASSFGTGFGNTIYF TGTGCCAGCAGTTTCGGTACAGGGTTTGGAAACACCATATATTTT
. TRBJ2-7 TRBV12-2 21 . CASRFSERRDLPLSNFYEQYF TGTGCAAGTCGCTTTTCAGAACGCCGGGACTTGCCCCTCTCTAATTTCTACGAGCAGTACTTC
. TRBJ1-2 TRBV6-6 12 . CASSSREDGYTF TGTGCCAGCAGTTCCAGGGAGGATGGCTACACCTTC
. TRBJ1-1 TRBV5-1 13 few CASRGLLGWMAFF TGCGCCAGCCGGGGTTTACTGGGATGGATGGCTTTCTTT
. TRBJ2-7 TRBV5-1 14 . CASSLEGEGYEQYF TGCGCCAGCAGCTTGGAAGGGGAAGGGTACGAGCAGTACTTC
TRBD1 TRBJ2-5 TRBV5-1 14 . CASSSGQVQETQYF TGCGCCAGCAGCTCGGGACAGGTTCAGGAGACCCAGTACTTC
. TRBJ2-3 TRBV15 14 . CATSRGGTTDTQYF TGTGCCACCAGCAGAGGGGGCACAACAGATACGCAGTATTTT
TRBD2 TRBJ2-1 TRBV5-4 16 . CASSFLSGRARNEQFF TGTGCCAGCAGCTTCCTTAGCGGGAGGGCCCGTAATGAGCAGTTCTTC
TRBD2 TRBJ2-1 TRBV7-2 15 . CASSLDGSGGDEQFF TGTGCCAGCAGCTTAGATGGTAGCGGGGGCGATGAGCAGTTCTTC
. TRBJ1-6 TRBV5-6 15 . CASSFYDRKNSPLHF TGTGCCAGCAGCTTCTATGACAGGAAAAATTCACCCCTCCACTTT
. TRBJ1-5 TRBV2 15 . CASSYDSLGNQPQHF TGTGCCAGCAGCTATGACAGCTTGGGAAATCAGCCCCAGCATTTT
. TRBJ1-5 TRBV11-2 14 . CASSLAGGNQPQHF TGTGCCAGCAGCTTAGCCGGGGGGAATCAGCCCCAGCATTTT
. TRBJ1-2 TRBV11-1 13 . CASSQTGVYGYTF TGTGCCAGCAGCCAGACAGGAGTCTATGGCTACACCTTC
. TRBJ2-3 TRBV5-1 15 . CASSHSAASTDTQYF TGCGCCAGCAGCCATTCAGCGGCCTCCACAGATACGCAGTATTTT
TRBD2 TRBJ2-7 TRBV13 14 . CASSLGRGAYEQYF TGTGCCAGCAGCTTAGGACGGGGGGCCTACGAGCAGTACTTC
. TRBJ2-4 TRBV7-2 18 . CASSLTGLTGSVKNIQYF TGTGCCAGCAGCTTAACAGGGTTGACGGGCTCAGTCAAAAACATTCAGTACTTC
TRBD2 TRBJ2-7 TRBV4-2 15 . CASSHGLAVSYEQYF TGTGCCAGCAGCCACGGACTAGCGGTTTCTTACGAGCAGTACTTC
. TRBJ1-1 TRBV28 12 few CASRRADTEAFF TGTGCCAGCCGCAGGGCGGACACTGAAGCTTTCTTT